This note documents a single T cell receptor (beta chain) sequence. The CDR3 is 11 residues long. Germline loops: CDR1 SQVTM, CDR2 ANQGSEA. V lost 7 bases, J lost 6 bases, and 10 bases lay in between. This sample is part of a study of blood T cell repertoires in COVID-19. Across the whole study: COVID-19 samples, acute and convalescent, were from the United States, Italy and Spain.

Ages ranged from roughly 18 to 100 years, with residence in approximately 25 US areas. Authors' data handling: Quantification of nucleated cells was approximated via reference gene primer amplification. Assay: immunoSEQ multiplex PCR; the TCRdb copy retains only in-frame clones and omits some. V, J and clone size are taken as reported in that table, and D and trimming were inferred from the DNA itself. The sample includes roughly 180,000 clones, over 70% of them seen just once. V and J are TRBV29-1 and TRBJ2-1; D unresolved. The material sequenced was PBMCs or T cells enriched from blood (not recorded which). This receptor was obtained from a middle-aged woman with acute COVID-19. In DNA form, the CDR3 reads TGCAGCGGGAACTATTTCAATGAGCAGTTCTTC. Protein: CSGNYFNEQFF.